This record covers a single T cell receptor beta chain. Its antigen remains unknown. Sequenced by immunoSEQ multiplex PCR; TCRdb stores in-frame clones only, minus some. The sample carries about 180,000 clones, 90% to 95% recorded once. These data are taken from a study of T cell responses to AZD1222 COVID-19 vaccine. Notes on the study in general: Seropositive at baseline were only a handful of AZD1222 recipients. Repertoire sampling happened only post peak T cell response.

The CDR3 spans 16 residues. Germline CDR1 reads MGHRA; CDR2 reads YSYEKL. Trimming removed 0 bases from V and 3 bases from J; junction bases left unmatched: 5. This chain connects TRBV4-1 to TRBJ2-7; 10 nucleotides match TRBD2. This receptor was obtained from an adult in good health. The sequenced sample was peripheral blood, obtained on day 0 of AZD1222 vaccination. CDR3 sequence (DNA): TGCGCCAGCAGCCAAGATGCTAGCGGGAGAAGCTACGAGCAGTACTTC. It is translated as CASSQDASGRSYEQYF.